The 9 T cell receptor beta chains below were found in one sample sequenced in a study of blood T cell repertoires in COVID-19 (TCRdb year 2020). The library was prepared using the immunoSEQ multiplex PCR assay. TCRdb took this table from immuneACCESS and kept in-frame rearrangements with V and J called. Such tables lack part of the clones; where checked against another copy, unresolved V genes explain under half of the gap, and the rest is unexplained. This sample is represented by 52,000 or so clones; approximately 80% of them were singletons. Together, the top ten hold over 5.5% of the sample. Sequenced sample: peripheral blood. The receptor set was obtained from a human donor in a cohort sampled during active or convalescent COVID-19.

This clone was counted a few times. The V and J genes are TRBV19 and TRBJ1-1; 8 bases are shared with TRBD1. Germline CDR1 reads LNHDA; CDR2 reads SQIVND (reference sequence). The CDR3 has 14 amino acids. The trim removed 5 bases at V and 4 bases at J, leaving 6 bases unmatched. CDR3 bases: TGTGCCAGTAGTGGCAGGGGGCGGGGCACTGAAGCTTTCTTT. This gives the protein CASSGRGRGTEAFF.

The V and J genes are TRBV2 and TRBJ1-3; D call uncertain. This CDR3 is 15 amino acids long. CDR1 is SNHLY and CDR2 is FYNNEI in the germline V gene. Deletions cut 5 bases from V and 0 bases from J, with 11 bases between. This chain's CDR3 is CASSLGRGSGNTIYF. In DNA form, the CDR3 reads TGTGCCAGCAGTCTCGGTCGGGGCTCTGGAAACACCATATATTTT.

This sequence joins TRBV7-2 and TRBJ1-6, with D maybe TRBD1 (6 bases). V lost 3 bases to trimming and J lost 8 bases, with 14 bases between them. CDR1 and CDR2 from the germline V gene are SGHTA and FQGNSA. The CDR3 runs 15 residues. CDR3 sequence reads: CASSLAYRVDSPLHF. For the CDR3, the DNA is TGTGCCAGCAGCTTGGCTTACAGGGTTGATTCACCCCTCCACTTT. Looking up the rest from reference TRBV7-2 and TRBJ1-6 gives the full variable domain: GAGVSQSPSNKVTEKGKDVELRCDPISGHTALYWYRQSLGQGLEFLIYFQGNSAPDKSGLPSDRFSAERTGGSVSTLTIQRTQQEDSAVYLCASSLAYRVDSPLHFGNGTRLTVT.

This rearrangement joins TRBV7-2 to TRBJ1-1; 8 bases match TRBD1. The germline CDR1 and CDR2 sequences are SGHTA and FQGNSA. J lost 4 bases, V lost 5 bases, and 6 bases had no gene match. The CDR3 spans 14 residues. The CDR3 bases are TGTGCCAGCAGCGGACAGGGTTCGGTCACTGAAGCTTTCTTT. It yields the protein CASSGQGSVTEAFF.

The chain joins TRBV4-3 to TRBJ2-3; 8 bases agree with TRBD2. V shed 0 bases, J shed 0 bases, and the junction held 11 bases outside the gene matches. The V gene's germline CDR1 is LGHNA and CDR2 YSLEER. The CDR3 extends over 19 amino acids. The CDR3 here is CASSQDGGRGASSTDTQYF. CDR3 nucleotide sequence: TGCGCCAGCAGCCAAGATGGGGGGCGGGGGGCCTCTAGCACAGATACGCAGTATTTT.

This chain uses TRBV3-1 (or the pseudogene TRBV3-2) with TRBJ2-7; 7 bases align to TRBD1. CDR1 and CDR2 (germline): LGHDT, YNNKEL (reference sequence). V shed 3 bases and J 3 bases; nucleotides not matched to a gene: 8. CDR3 length equals 15 residues. CDR3 coding DNA: TGTGCCAGCAGCCACGGACAGGTCCCTCTCTACGAGCAGTACTTC. Protein product: CASSHGQVPLYEQYF.

The chain combines TRBV7-2 with TRBJ2-3, with TRBD2 as a possible D gene (6 bases). V lost 4 bases and J 6 bases, leaving 14 bases between the germline ends. The CDR3 has 14 amino acids. CDR1 is SGHTA and CDR2 is FQGNSA in the germline V gene. The CDR3 is CASSSRLVSDTQYF. In DNA, the CDR3 is TGTGCCAGCAGCTCCCGACTAGTTTCTGATACGCAGTATTTT.

This rearrangement joins TRBV27 to TRBJ1-2; D call uncertain. Per the germline V gene, CDR1 is MNHEY and CDR2 is SMNVEV (reference sequence). Deletions cut 2 bases from V and 3 bases from J, with 10 bases between. This CDR3 is 14 amino acids long. CDR3 amino acids: CASSLRNSHYGYTF. For the CDR3, the DNA is TGTGCCAGCAGTTTACGTAACAGCCACTATGGCTACACCTTC.

V gene TRBV7-2 combines with J gene TRBJ1-1, with D possibly matching TRBD1 (6 bases). CDR1 SGHTA and CDR2 FQGNSA come from the germline V gene. CDR3 length: 14 residues. Trimming left V 5 bases short and J 4 bases short, with 14 bases between. CDR3 protein: CASSQQGHGTEAFF. CDR3 bases: TGTGCCAGCAGCCAACAGGGTCACGGCACTGAAGCTTTCTTT.